This entry lists 5 T cell receptor beta chains sequenced from one sample in a study of T cells in Graves' hyperthyroidism and ophthalmopathy. Amplification of TCR beta CDR3 regions was performed using RNA transcripts as template. Researchers ran a first-round RT-PCR on the TCR CDR3 using the HTBI primer set. In TCRdb, the multiplex PCR reads were re-called with MiXCR into one record per CDR3 protein. The table shows 500,000 to 550,000 distinct CDR3 sequences, with 20% occurring only once. The source material was blood. Receptors originate from a man younger than 30 with Graves' hyperthyroidism.

This clonotype appeared many times. The chain uses TRBV30 and TRBJ1-1; no reliable D call. Germline-derived CDR1 and CDR2 are GTSNPN and SVGIG (reference sequence). CDR3 size: 12 residues. V was clipped by 8 bases and J by 0 bases, with 10 bases between them. Written as DNA, the CDR3 is TGTGCCCTCAGCATAGTGAACACTGAAGCTTTCTTT. It yields the protein CALSIVNTEAFF.

This chain links TRBV11-2 with TRBJ2-2; 7 nucleotides line up with TRBD1. V was clipped by 5 bases and J by 4 bases; unmatched bases: 13. The length of the CDR3 is 17 residues. Germline V CDR1 and CDR2: SGHAT, FQNNGV. CDR3 sequence: CASSTRRRGQTTGELFF. The CDR3, as DNA: TGTGCCAGCAGCACCCGACGAAGGGGACAGACCACCGGGGAGCTGTTTTTT. Supplemented by reference TRBV11-2 and TRBJ2-2, the full variable domain reads EAGVAQSPRYKIIEKRQSVAFWCNPISGHATLYWYQQILGQGPKLLIQFQNNGVVDDSQLPKDRFSAERLKGVDSTLKIQPAKLEDSAVYLCASSTRRRGQTTGELFFGEGSRLTVL.

The gene calls are TRBV12-3 or TRBV12-4 and TRBJ1-5; no definite D call. The CDR3 is 15 amino acids. V gave up 6 bases and J gave up 1 base, with 13 bases separating them. The CDR3 DNA reads as TGTGCCAGCAGGCCGACCGGGTTCAGCAATCAGCCCCAGCATTTT. It specifies CASRPTGFSNQPQHF.

This clonotype was counted many times. The chain combines TRBV6-1 with TRBJ1-1, with no clear D. Germline lookup yields CDR1 MNHNS and CDR2 SASEGT. This CDR3 contains 15 residues. V lost 6 bases and J 1 base, leaving 15 bases between the germline ends. The CDR3 protein is CASRVSRAANTEAFF. CDR3 DNA: TGTGCCAGCAGAGTTAGCCGGGCCGCGAACACTGAAGCTTTCTTT.

This clonotype was found many times. The V gene is TRBV6-2 or TRBV6-3, the J gene TRBJ2-7; 9 positions agree with TRBD1. Germline V CDR1 and CDR2: MNHEY, SVGEGT. CDR3 length: 15 amino acids. J lost 0 bases, V lost 2 bases, and 2 bases had no gene match. The CDR3 here is CASSYMTGGSYEQYF. CDR3 DNA sequence: TGTGCCAGCAGTTACATGACAGGGGGCTCCTACGAGCAGTACTTC.